A single sample gave rise to the 28 T cell receptor beta chains below, sequenced in a study of early T cells in non-severe SARS-CoV-2 infection (dated by TCRdb to 2020 to 2022). Library creation used 5' RACE. TCRdb names NextSeq 500 as the instrument used. TCRdb reran the public reads through fastp at Q25 and MiXCR, keeping productive beta chains. Here each entry gathers all rows of one CDR3 protein and keeps the most common genes and DNA. This sample is represented by about 64,000 distinct CDR3 sequences; around 20% of them were singletons. The top ten clonotypes cover about 15% of the sample. The source material was whole blood, sampled at baseline. The receptors were gathered from an adult who was a healthcare worker with PCR-confirmed SARS-CoV-2 infection or an uninfected control (not recorded which).

This clonotype was picked up many times. The chain carries TRBV11-2 and TRBJ2-7; D might be TRBD1 (7 bases). Trimming took off 5 bases at V and 6 bases at J, with 14 bases between the two ends. Germline assignment: CDR1 SGHAT and CDR2 FQNNGV. The CDR3 runs to 13 residues. The CDR3 nucleotides read TGTGCCAGCAGCCGGCAGGGGGGCGGCGAGCAGTACTTC. Its protein is CASSRQGGGEQYF.

This clonotype has more than one count but fewer than ten. The CDR3 sequence is CASSQAGLSLEGNEQFF. The CDR3 coding sequence is TGTGCCAGCAGCCAAGCGGGACTCTCTCTGGAGGGCAATGAGCAGTTCTTC. The chain uses TRBV3-1 and TRBJ2-1, with a weak D call TRBD2 (6 bases). CDR3 length equals 17 residues. V was pared by 1 base and J by 6 bases, with 19 bases between. Germline values: CDR1 LGHDT, CDR2 YNNKEL (reference sequence).

The J gene is TRBJ2-3, the V gene TRBV3-1; D remains unclear. The CDR3 covers 15 residues. Trimming shortened V by 2 bases and J by 0 bases, and 9 bases separated the two germline ends. Germline V lookup: CDR1 LGHDT, CDR2 YNNKEL (reference sequence). The CDR3 sequence: CASSQKSSSTDTQYF. CDR3 in DNA: TGTGCCAGCAGCCAAAAATCCTCTAGCACAGATACGCAGTATTTT.

This clonotype has more than one count but fewer than ten. This CDR3 reads CASSQGPGQPQHF. The CDR3 DNA is TGTGCCAGCAGCCAAGGGCCAGGACAGCCCCAGCATTTT. This chain joins TRBV14 and TRBJ1-5, with D unclear. The length of the CDR3 is 13 residues. V was clipped by 1 base and J by 7 bases, with 8 bases between them. The germline CDR1 and CDR2 sequences are SGHDN and FVKESK.

This chain links TRBV24-1 with TRBJ2-7; 8 bases align to TRBD1. CDR3 length: 15 residues. Trimming at V came to 5 bases and at J to 1 base, leaving 6 bases not matched to a gene. Germline CDR1 reads KGHDR; CDR2 reads SFDVKD. The DNA for the CDR3 is TGTGCCACCAGTGTCCCCGGGACAGGTTCCTACGAGCAGTACTTC. Translation gives CATSVPGTGSYEQYF.

V gene TRBV5-6 combines with J gene TRBJ2-6; no clear D. The CDR3 is made up of 13 amino acids. Germline CDR1 reads SGHDT; CDR2 reads YYEEEE. The V end lost 3 bases, the J end lost 2 bases, and 3 bases lay between the germline ends. The CDR3 DNA follows: TGTGCCAGCAGCTGGGCTGGGGCCAACGTCCTGACTTTC. Its translation is CASSWAGANVLTF. The complete variable domain, with remaining parts taken from reference TRBV5-6 and TRBJ2-6, reads DAGVTQSPTHLIKTRGQQVTLRCSPKSGHDTVSWYQQALGQGPQFIFQYYEEEERQRGNFPDRFSGHQFPNYSSELNVNALLLGDSALYLCASSWAGANVLTFGAGSRLTVL.

The chain carries TRBV5-5 and TRBJ1-2, with D possibly being TRBD1 (5 bases). CDR3 length: 13 residues. Between the trimmed V and J ends, which lost 4 bases and 2 bases, there was a span of 9 bases. Germline V gives CDR1 SGHKS, CDR2 YYEKEE (reference sequence). The CDR3 coding sequence is TGTGCCAGCAGCCCGGACAACAACTATGGCTACACCTTC. Translating gives CASSPDNNYGYTF.

This clonotype was seen a handful of times. The rearrangement uses TRBV4-2 and TRBJ1-4; D uncertain. The V end was cut by 4 bases, the J end by 7 bases, with 16 bases between. Germline CDR1 is LGHNA and CDR2 is YNFKEQ. CDR3 length equals 15 residues. CDR3 in DNA: TGTGCCAGCAGCCTAGAGACGGACGGGAGTGAAAAACTGTTTTTT. This codes for CASSLETDGSEKLFF.

The chain couples TRBV4-1 to TRBJ2-7, with a tentative D call TRBD2 (5 bases). Germline CDR1 MGHRA, CDR2 YSYEKL. The CDR3 extends over 17 amino acids. The germline V and J ends were trimmed by 0 bases and 0 bases, with 15 bases remaining between them. In DNA, the CDR3 is TGCGCCAGCAGCCAAGATTATTTCGGCGGGTACTCCTACGAGCAGTACTTC. Its translation: CASSQDYFGGYSYEQYF.

This clonotype was observed a handful of times. The rearrangement uses TRBV15 and TRBJ1-6; D not certain. The CDR3 is 15 amino acids. The germline V and J ends were trimmed by 0 bases and 6 bases, with 9 bases remaining between them. The V gene's germline CDR1 is LNHNV and CDR2 YYDKDF (reference sequence). The CDR3 DNA sequence: TGTGCCACCAGCAGAGAGGGGAATACTAATTCACCCCTCCACTTT. It is translated as CATSREGNTNSPLHF. Full variable domain (remainder filled in from reference TRBV15 and TRBJ1-6): DAMVIQNPRYQVTQFGKPVTLSCSQTLNHNVMYWYQQKSSQAPKLLFHYYDKDFNNEADTPDNFQSRRPNTSFCFLDIRSPGLGDTAMYLCATSREGNTNSPLHFGNGTRLTVT.

The gene calls are TRBV12-3 or TRBV12-4 and TRBJ1-2; tentatively, D is TRBD1 (6 bases). Trimming took off 7 bases at V and 4 bases at J, with 10 bases between the two ends. The CDR3 length is 12 residues. CDR3 protein: CASTGGLYGYTF. The DNA of the CDR3 is TGTGCCAGCACCGGGGGCCTCTATGGCTACACCTTC.

This clonotype has a handful of counts. J is TRBJ2-1 and V is TRBV3-1; 8 bases agree with TRBD1. The trim removed 1 base at V and 0 bases at J, leaving 8 bases unmatched. CDR3 length: 18 residues. In germline, CDR1 is LGHDT, CDR2 YNNKEL (reference sequence). The CDR3 DNA sequence: TGTGCCAGCAGCCAAGTCCCGGGACAGGCGAGCTCCTACAATGAGCAGTTCTTC. Its translation is CASSQVPGQASSYNEQFF.

This clonotype was detected many times. The chain couples TRBV6-2 or TRBV6-3 to TRBJ2-6; D remains unclear. The CDR3 runs 13 residues. CDR1 MNHEY and CDR2 SVGEGT come from the germline V gene. The V end lost 4 bases, the J end lost 0 bases, and 1 base lay between the germline ends. The CDR3 sequence: CASSFSGANVLTF. CDR3 sequence (DNA): TGTGCCAGCAGTTTCTCTGGGGCCAACGTCCTGACTTTC.

This clonotype was picked up a small number of times. The V gene is TRBV6-2 or TRBV6-3, the J gene TRBJ1-2; TRBD1 matches 8 bases. Germline CDR1 MNHEY, CDR2 SVGEGT. The CDR3 length is 11 residues. J was trimmed by 12 bases and V by 5 bases; bases with no gene match: 5. In nucleotides, the CDR3 is TGTGCCAGCAGTAACGGACAGGGTGACACCTTC. Translated, it gives CASSNGQGDTF.

This rearrangement joins TRBV3-1 to TRBJ1-1; D is unresolved. Germline V gives CDR1 LGHDT, CDR2 YNNKEL (reference sequence). The CDR3 totals 13 residues. Trimming took 5 bases from V and 4 from J, leaving 11 bases between them. CDR3 nucleotides: TGTGCCAGCAGCAGAAATACTGGCACTGAAGCTTTCTTT. This translates into CASSRNTGTEAFF.

This sequence joins TRBV6-1 and TRBJ1-1, with no clear D. CDR3 length: 12 residues. Germline CDR1 is MNHNS and CDR2 is SASEGT. V shed 3 bases and J shed 4 bases, with 6 bases lying between them. CDR3: CASSELATEAFF. The CDR3 region has the DNA TGTGCCAGCAGTGAGTTGGCCACTGAAGCTTTCTTT.

As DNA, the CDR3 is TGTGCCAGCTCACCATCGCCTGGGACTTCCTACGAGCAGTACTTC. Its protein is CASSPSPGTSYEQYF. The V and J genes are TRBV18 and TRBJ2-7; TRBD2 is a possible D gene (6 bases). V lost 2 bases and J 1 base, leaving 12 bases between the germline ends. The CDR3 has 15 amino acids. CDR1 KGHSH and CDR2 LQKENI come from the germline V gene. The whole variable domain, filled in from reference TRBV18 and TRBJ2-7, reads NAGVMQNPRHLVRRRGQEARLRCSPMKGHSHVYWYRQLPEEGLKFMVYLQKENIIDESGMPKERFSAEFPKEGPSILRIQQVVRGDSAAYFCASSPSPGTSYEQYFGPGTRLTVT.

This clonotype was picked up a small number of times. The rearrangement links TRBV11-2 to TRBJ1-2; 8 bases fit TRBD1. The CDR3 has 14 amino acids. Germline V lookup: CDR1 SGHAT, CDR2 FQNNGV. Trimming cost V 6 bases and J 8 bases; bases outside gene matches: 11. CDR3 DNA: TGTGCCAGCAGTCAAGCCAGGGGGCCGGGCGGCTACACCTTC. This sequence encodes CASSQARGPGGYTF.

The chain combines TRBV2 with TRBJ2-7; 11 bases map to TRBD2. This CDR3 is 16 amino acids long. The V segment lost 3 bases and the J segment 3 bases; nucleotides outside the gene matches: 7. Germline CDR1 reads SNHLY; CDR2 reads FYNNEI. The CDR3: CASSDPAGLAVYEQYF. CDR3 coding DNA: TGTGCCAGCAGTGATCCTGCGGGACTAGCGGTCTACGAGCAGTACTTC.

The chain is built from TRBV3-1 and TRBJ2-7; D may be TRBD1 (6 bases). Germline values: CDR1 LGHDT, CDR2 YNNKEL (reference sequence). Deletions cut 4 bases from V and 3 bases from J, with 13 bases between. This CDR3 comprises 14 residues. The CDR3: CASSLQGQVYEQYF. The CDR3 DNA reads as TGTGCCAGCAGCCTTCAGGGACAAGTCTACGAGCAGTACTTC.

This clonotype was observed a few times. The genes are TRBV2 and TRBJ2-1; D gene unclear. The CDR3 extends over 12 amino acids. Germline CDR1 SNHLY, CDR2 FYNNEI. Deletions cut 4 bases from V and 7 bases from J, with 8 bases between. The CDR3 protein is CASSVGRNEQFF. CDR3 nucleotide sequence: TGTGCCAGCAGTGTAGGTAGGAATGAGCAGTTCTTC.

This chain links TRBV7-9 with TRBJ2-5; the D call may be TRBD1 or TRBD2 (6 bases each). Germline CDR1 is SEHNR and CDR2 is FQNEAQ (reference sequence). V lost 1 base and J 4 bases, leaving 13 bases between the germline ends. CDR3 length: 15 residues. The CDR3 loop reads CASSLGLGGRETQYF. The CDR3 DNA sequence: TGTGCCAGCAGCTTAGGACTAGGGGGGAGAGAGACCCAGTACTTC.

This clonotype turned up a few times. The V call is TRBV11-2, the J call TRBJ2-5; unclear D gene. Trimming stripped 2 bases from V and 5 bases from J, with 9 bases between. Germline lookup yields CDR1 SGHAT and CDR2 FQNNGV. This CDR3 comprises 13 residues. CDR3 sequence: CASSLIVGETQYF. In DNA, the CDR3 is TGTGCCAGCAGCTTAATTGTTGGGGAGACCCAGTACTTC.

The chain joins TRBV12-3 or TRBV12-4 to TRBJ1-2; D remains unclear. V lost 6 bases and J lost 1, with 12 bases in between. There are 14 residues in the CDR3. The DNA for the CDR3 is TGTGCCAGCAGCCCATCGGGAGATAACTATGGCTACACCTTC. Its protein product is CASSPSGDNYGYTF.

This clonotype came up a few times. The rearrangement joins TRBV3-1 to TRBJ2-2; D gene unclear. Trimming left V 1 base short and J 0 bases short, with 6 bases between. Germline V gene data show CDR1 as LGHDT and CDR2 as YNNKEL (reference sequence). This CDR3 is 15 amino acids long. The CDR3, as DNA: TGTGCCAGCAGCCAAGTGGGCCCGAACACCGGGGAGCTGTTTTTT. It translates to CASSQVGPNTGELFF.

A few counts support this clonotype. The chain recombines TRBV7-2 with TRBJ2-2, with D possibly being TRBD2 (5 bases). CDR1 is SGHTA, CDR2 FQGNSA, per germline. V lost 3 bases and J 1 base, leaving 15 bases between the germline ends. The CDR3 loop spans 17 amino acids. The CDR3 DNA reads as TGTGCCAGCAGCTTTCAGAGGTGGACTGGGAACACCGGGGAGCTGTTTTTT. Its protein product is CASSFQRWTGNTGELFF.

The J gene is TRBJ1-5, the V gene TRBV18; D might be TRBD1 (5 bases). V dropped 3 bases and J dropped 11 bases, with 17 bases sitting between them. The length of the CDR3 is 14 residues. Per germline, CDR1 KGHSH and CDR2 LQKENI. In DNA, the CDR3 is TGTGCCAGCTCACCGAGGACACGGGGTCTATCCCAGCATTTT. This codes for CASSPRTRGLSQHF.

This clonotype was seen a handful of times. The chain combines TRBV7-9 with TRBJ1-3, with TRBD1 as a possible D gene (5 bases). The ends were cut back, 3 bases at V and 4 bases at J, with 13 bases in the middle. Germline CDR1 and CDR2: SEHNR and FQNEAQ (reference sequence). The CDR3 is 15 amino acids. CDR3 sequence reads: CASSFGPGSGNTIYF. CDR3 in DNA: TGTGCCAGCAGCTTTGGCCCAGGGAGCGGAAACACCATATATTTT.